The 16 T cell receptor beta chains below come from one sample, sequenced in a study of response to subunit inactivated influenza vaccine. Each CDR3 protein is one row after TCRdb ran MiXCR on the RT-PCR reads. The data hold some 500,000 distinct CDR3 sequences, with over 10% observed a single time. Sequenced here: PBMCs from blood, sampled about 6 weeks after vaccination. The receptors shown here come from a man between 50 and 59 years old who received an inactivated influenza vaccine.

The chain is built from TRBV20-1 and TRBJ1-4; the D gene is possibly TRBD1 (5 bases). Trimming left V 3 bases short and J 4 bases short, with 12 bases between. CDR1 DFQATT and CDR2 SNEGSKA come from the germline V gene (reference sequence). This CDR3 is 14 amino acids long. The CDR3 sequence: CSASLAGLNEKLFF. CDR3 DNA sequence: TGCAGTGCTAGCCTGGCGGGACTTAATGAAAAACTGTTTTTT.

This clonotype came up a few times. This rearrangement joins TRBV18 to TRBJ2-7; tentative D call: TRBD2 (7 bases). V lost 3 bases to trimming and J lost 2 bases, with 14 bases between them. The CDR3 is made up of 15 amino acids. Looked up from germline, CDR1 is KGHSH and CDR2 is LQKENI. The CDR3 bases are TGTGCCAGCTCACCCAGCGGGACAAACCCCTACGAGCAGTACTTC. Amino acid sequence: CASSPSGTNPYEQYF.

The chain has TRBV4-2 and TRBJ1-4; no clear D. Germline CDR1 LGHNA, CDR2 YNFKEQ. The CDR3 spans 14 residues. Trimming left V 1 base short and J 8 bases short, with 11 bases between. The CDR3 sequence is CASSQGTYGEKLFF. The CDR3 bases are TGTGCCAGCAGCCAAGGGACCTATGGGGAAAAACTGTTTTTT.

This clonotype was detected a few times. The gene calls are TRBV29-1 and TRBJ2-1; D gene uncertain. In germline, CDR1 is SQVTM, CDR2 ANQGSEA. The length of the CDR3 is 12 residues. V lost 6 bases and J lost 6, with 12 bases in between. The chain's CDR3 is CSVAVSSNEQFF. CDR3 DNA sequence: TGCAGCGTGGCGGTAAGCAGCAATGAGCAGTTCTTC.

This chain links TRBV7-9 with TRBJ2-2; a weak D match, TRBD2 (6 bases). Germline values: CDR1 SEHNR, CDR2 FQNEAQ (reference sequence). V shed 10 bases and J shed 1 base, with 19 bases lying between them. This CDR3 comprises 16 residues. This CDR3 reads CATLTLETRNTGELFF. The CDR3 DNA reads as TGTGCCACACTTACCCTCGAGACTAGGAACACCGGGGAGCTGTTTTTT. Complete variable domain (other parts from reference TRBV7-9 and TRBJ2-2): DTGVSQNPRHKITKRGQNVTFRCDPISEHNRLYWYRQTLGQGPEFLTYFQNEAQLEKSRLLSDRFSAERPKGSFSTLEIQRTEQGDSAMYLCATLTLETRNTGELFFGEGSRLTVL.

This clonotype showed up just a few times. V gene TRBV7-2 combines with J gene TRBJ2-2; 7 nucleotides align to TRBD2. The CDR3 has 15 residues. Trimming cost V 5 bases and J 0 bases; bases outside gene matches: 3. Germline lookup yields CDR1 SGHTA and CDR2 FQGNSA. CDR3 amino acids: CASSPSGPNTGELFF. In nucleotides, the CDR3 is TGTGCCAGCAGCCCTAGCGGACCGAACACCGGGGAGCTGTTTTTT.

This clonotype showed up just a few times. This rearrangement joins TRBV20-1 to TRBJ2-2; the D is unclear. CDR3 length equals 12 residues. The germline V gene encodes CDR1 DFQATT and CDR2 SNEGSKA (reference sequence). V was shortened by 6 bases and J by 6 bases, with 11 bases between the two germline ends. CDR3 nucleotide sequence: TGCAGTGCGAGGACGGTGGCCGGGGAGCTGTTTTTT. This sequence encodes CSARTVAGELFF.

This clonotype showed up many times. The chain combines TRBV7-2 with TRBJ2-6; no definite D call. This CDR3 has 16 residues. CDR1 and CDR2 (germline): SGHTA, FQGNSA. The V and J ends lost 5 bases and 1 base respectively, with 12 bases between them. The CDR3 nucleotides are TGTGCCAGCAGCCCCCAAGTTAGATCTGGGGCCAACGTCCTGACTTTC. Translated: CASSPQVRSGANVLTF.

This chain connects TRBV20-1 to TRBJ2-7, with 7 nucleotides matching TRBD1. The junction had 8 bases not matched to a gene; V was cut back by 6 bases and J by 3 bases. Per the germline V gene, CDR1 is DFQATT and CDR2 is SNEGSKA (reference sequence). The CDR3 is 13 residues long. The DNA for the CDR3 is TGCAGTGCCAAAAGGGACAGCTTCTACGAGCAGTACTTC. Amino acids: CSAKRDSFYEQYF.

This chain joins TRBV5-1 and TRBJ2-3; D is perhaps TRBD1 or TRBD2 (5 bases each). Trimming shortened V by 0 bases and J by 3 bases, and 11 bases separated the two germline ends. CDR1 and CDR2 from the germline V gene are SGHRS and YFSETQ. This CDR3 has 15 amino acids. DNA of the CDR3: TGCGCCAGCAGCTTGGTGGGGGAAAGGACAGATACGCAGTATTTT. Translating gives CASSLVGERTDTQYF.

CDR3 sequence (DNA): TGCAGCGTACTTCGCGGGACAGAAGAATACGAGCAGTACTTC. This translates into CSVLRGTEEYEQYF. This chain uses TRBV29-1 with TRBJ2-7; possible D gene TRBD1, 7 bases. V lost 6 bases and J 4 bases, leaving 19 bases between the germline ends. The CDR3 covers 14 residues. Germline V gene lookup returns CDR1 SQVTM and CDR2 ANQGSEA.

This clonotype was recorded many times. CDR3 nucleotide sequence: TGCAGTGCTAGAGTCCCCGGGAGGGAACCCTACGAGCAGTACTTC. Amino acids: CSARVPGREPYEQYF. The chain combines TRBV20-1 with TRBJ2-7; 8 bases line up with TRBD2. Per germline, CDR1 DFQATT and CDR2 SNEGSKA (reference sequence). The CDR3 runs 15 residues. The V gene end was trimmed by 1 base and the J gene end by 2 bases; junction bases not matched to a gene: 7.

The genes are TRBV15 and TRBJ1-3; no clear D. V lost 0 bases to trimming and J lost 0 bases, with 0 bases between them. The germline CDR1 and CDR2 sequences are LNHNV and YYDKDF (reference sequence). The CDR3 loop spans 13 amino acids. In DNA, the CDR3 is TGTGCCACCAGCAGAGACTCTGGAAACACCATATATTTT. Its protein product is CATSRDSGNTIYF.

The chain employs TRBV7-8 and TRBJ1-1, with D possibly matching TRBD1 (6 bases). Trimming removed 3 bases at V and 0 bases at J, with 14 bases between. CDR1 is SGHVS, CDR2 FQNEAQ, per germline. The CDR3 has 16 amino acids. Here the CDR3 DNA reads TGTGCCAGCAGCTTGAATTACAGGGTAATGAACACTGAAGCTTTCTTT. Its protein is CASSLNYRVMNTEAFF.

This sequence joins TRBV5-1 and TRBJ2-1; 13 nucleotides align to TRBD2. V gave up 0 bases and J gave up 5 bases; unmatched junction bases: 2. Per the germline V gene, CDR1 is SGHRS and CDR2 is YFSETQ. CDR3 size: 16 residues. CDR3 sequence (DNA): TGCGCCAGCAGCTTGGAGGGACTAGCGGGGAACAATGAGCAGTTCTTC. Translation gives CASSLEGLAGNNEQFF.

There are many counts of this clonotype. The V gene is TRBV27, the J gene TRBJ2-1; 15 bases align to TRBD2. Germline values: CDR1 MNHEY, CDR2 SMNVEV (reference sequence). The CDR3 loop spans 14 amino acids. V dropped 2 bases and J dropped 12; count of bases not matched to a gene: 2. Here the CDR3 reads CASSLGTSGGLQFF. In DNA, the CDR3 is TGTGCCAGCAGTTTAGGGACTAGCGGGGGGTTGCAGTTCTTC.